The 18 T cell receptor beta chains listed next were all sequenced from one sample in a study of T cell responses to AZD1222 COVID-19 vaccine. Method: immunoSEQ multiplex PCR; TCRdb's copy keeps in-frame clones and lacks some. The table lists 95,000 to 100,000 clones, 85% to 90% of them singletons. Sequenced material: peripheral blood, taken on day 0 of AZD1222 vaccination. The origin of the receptors is an adult in good health.

The J gene is TRBJ2-1, the V gene TRBV2; maybe TRBD2 (5 bases). CDR3 size: 15 residues. V gave up 6 bases and J gave up 0 bases, with 12 bases separating them. Germline CDR1 reads SNHLY; CDR2 reads FYNNEI. CDR3 residues: CASRTIVSSYNEQFF. The CDR3 region has the DNA TGTGCCAGCAGGACTATCGTGAGCTCCTACAATGAGCAGTTCTTC. The complete variable domain, with remaining parts taken from reference TRBV2 and TRBJ2-1, reads EPEVTQTPSHQVTQMGQEVILRCVPISNHLYFYWYRQILGQKVEFLVSFYNNEISEKSEIFDDQFSVERPDGSNFTLKIRSTKLEDSAMYFCASRTIVSSYNEQFFGPGTRLTVL.

V and J are TRBV5-6 and TRBJ1-2; the D is unclear. CDR1 and CDR2 from the germline V gene are SGHDT and YYEEEE. V shed 4 bases and J shed 7 bases, with 8 bases lying between them. The CDR3 spans 11 residues. CDR3 region: CASSLLGGYTF. The CDR3 bases are TGTGCCAGCAGCCTACTGGGTGGCTACACCTTC.

The chain links TRBV5-4 to TRBJ1-1; TRBD1 aligns across 7 bases. The ends lost 4 bases at V and 1 base at J; junction bases unmatched: 7. The CDR3 covers 15 residues. Per the germline V gene, CDR1 is SGHNT and CDR2 is YYREEE (reference sequence). This CDR3 is CASSGGGQQNTEAFF. In nucleotides, the CDR3 is TGTGCCAGCAGCGGGGGGGGACAGCAGAACACTGAAGCTTTCTTT. Filled out from reference TRBV5-4 and TRBJ1-1, the complete variable domain reads ETGVTQSPTHLIKTRGQQVTLRCSSQSGHNTVSWYQQALGQGPQFIFQYYREEENGRGNFPPRFSGLQFPNYSSELNVNALELDDSALYLCASSGGGQQNTEAFFGQGTRLTVV.

This clone was seen once. The chain joins TRBV5-4 to TRBJ1-3; no definite D call. Trimming cost V 4 bases and J 2 bases, with 13 bases left between them. This CDR3 has 15 residues. Germline CDR1 and CDR2: SGHNT and YYREEE (reference sequence). CDR3 coding DNA: TGTGCCAGCAGCCGACTAGGACGGCCTGGAAACACCATATATTTT. Encoded protein: CASSRLGRPGNTIYF.

The genes are TRBV5-1 and TRBJ1-4, with 8 bases lining up with TRBD1. The germline V gene has CDR1 SGHRS and CDR2 YFSETQ. The V gene end was trimmed by 2 bases and the J gene end by 3 bases; junction bases not matched to a gene: 9. The CDR3 sequence is 17 residues long. CDR3 protein: CASSFDPGGSANEKLFF. The CDR3 DNA reads as TGCGCCAGCAGCTTTGACCCAGGGGGCTCGGCTAATGAAAAACTGTTTTTT.

This chain uses TRBV6-4 with TRBJ1-5; no clear D. The CDR3 length is 14 residues. Trimming shortened V by 1 base and J by 4 bases, and 8 bases separated the two germline ends. CDR1 is MRHNA, CDR2 SNTAGT, per germline. CDR3 nucleotides: TGTGCCAGCAGTGACTTCCCGGGAAATCAGCCCCAGCATTTT. The encoded protein is CASSDFPGNQPQHF.

The rearrangement uses TRBV3-1 (or the pseudogene TRBV3-2) and TRBJ2-5, with no clear D. This CDR3 spans 11 amino acids. The germline V gene has CDR1 LGHDT and CDR2 YNNKEL (reference sequence). V lost 4 bases and J 9 bases, leaving 9 bases between the germline ends. CDR3 nucleotides: TGTGCCAGCAGCCGGACCGGAGCCCAGTACTTC. Its protein is CASSRTGAQYF.

The sample holds one count of this clone. V usage is TRBV19 and J usage is TRBJ1-1, with D maybe TRBD1 (6 bases). The CDR3 contains 15 residues. Trimming took off 2 bases at V and 1 base at J, with 11 bases between the two ends. Germline V gene data show CDR1 as LNHDA and CDR2 as SQIVND (reference sequence). The DNA for the CDR3 is TGTGCCAGTAGTATATGGACAGAGAGGAACACTGAAGCTTTCTTT. This translates into CASSIWTERNTEAFF.

J is TRBJ2-7 and V is TRBV7-2; D uncertain. The V gene lost 1 base and the J gene lost 2 bases, with 9 bases spanning the gap. This CDR3 region has 14 residues. The germline CDR1 and CDR2 sequences are SGHTA and FQGNSA. The CDR3 loop is CASSLEVATYEQYF. As DNA, the CDR3 is TGTGCCAGCAGCTTAGAGGTCGCCACCTACGAGCAGTACTTC.

The chain couples TRBV19 to TRBJ1-5, with 7 bases matching TRBD1. Trimming took 1 base from V and 5 from J; bases not matched to a gene: 14. The CDR3 contains 18 residues. Per the germline V gene, CDR1 is LNHDA and CDR2 is SQIVND (reference sequence). The CDR3 sequence is CASSIGQGPAIQYQPQHF. The CDR3 nucleotides read TGTGCCAGTAGTATAGGACAGGGTCCAGCGATTCAGTATCAGCCCCAGCATTTT.

The rearrangement joins TRBV13 to TRBJ2-1; 10 positions match TRBD2. The CDR3 spans 15 residues. Germline lookup yields CDR1 PRHDT and CDR2 FYEKMQ (reference sequence). V shed 4 bases, J shed 10 bases, and the junction held 10 bases outside the gene matches. In DNA form, the CDR3 reads TGTGCCAGCAGCTGGATATCAAGCGGGAGGGGGGAGCAGTTCTTC. Amino acids: CASSWISSGRGEQFF.

The J gene is TRBJ2-6, the V gene TRBV5-4, with D uncertain. Germline CDR1 reads SGHNT; CDR2 reads YYREEE (reference sequence). The CDR3 is 15 residues long. V lost 4 bases to trimming and J lost 0 bases, with 8 bases between them. The DNA for the CDR3 is TGTGCCAGCAGCATACAGAGCTCTGGGGCCAACGTCCTGACTTTC. It translates to CASSIQSSGANVLTF. Supplemented by reference TRBV5-4 and TRBJ2-6, the full variable domain reads ETGVTQSPTHLIKTRGQQVTLRCSSQSGHNTVSWYQQALGQGPQFIFQYYREEENGRGNFPPRFSGLQFPNYSSELNVNALELDDSALYLCASSIQSSGANVLTFGAGSRLTVL.

The chain employs TRBV7-2 and TRBJ2-2, with 10 positions matching TRBD1. Trimming cost V 0 bases and J 6 bases; bases outside gene matches: 10. This CDR3 has 18 residues. Germline CDR1 reads SGHTA; CDR2 reads FQGNSA. CDR3 residues: CASSLAQAGQGQSGELFF. The CDR3 nucleotides are TGTGCCAGCAGCTTAGCGCAGGCGGGACAGGGGCAATCCGGGGAGCTGTTTTTT.

The chain links TRBV28 to TRBJ1-3; D remains ambiguous. This CDR3 is built from 14 residues. Germline CDR1 MDHEN, CDR2 SYDVKM. V was trimmed by 7 bases and J by 1 base, leaving 11 bases between them. The CDR3 DNA is TGTGCCAGCATTCCCCCCGGGTCTGGAAACACCATATATTTT. This translates into CASIPPGSGNTIYF.

This sequence joins TRBV28 and TRBJ2-3; TRBD2 matches 8 bases. Losses at the gene ends were 6 bases for V and 2 bases for J; bases not matched to a gene: 10. The CDR3 runs to 16 residues. Per germline, CDR1 MDHEN and CDR2 SYDVKM. In DNA form, the CDR3 reads TGTGCCAGCAGCCCGCCGGGGGGGGCCCCCACAGATACGCAGTATTTT. Translated, it gives CASSPPGGAPTDTQYF.

This chain uses TRBV10-1 with TRBJ2-1, with 10 bases fitting TRBD1. The CDR3 loop spans 16 amino acids. The V segment lost 0 bases and the J segment 7 bases; nucleotides outside the gene matches: 6. CDR1 and CDR2 from the germline V gene are WNHNN and SYGVQD (reference sequence). DNA of the CDR3: TGCGCCAGCAGTGAGTCGAAGGACAGGGGGTGGAATGAGCAGTTCTTC. As protein: CASSESKDRGWNEQFF.

This chain's CDR3 is CASSPSEGSNTGELFF. The CDR3 region has the DNA TGTGCCAGCTCACCTTCGGAGGGATCGAACACCGGGGAGCTGTTTTTT. The rearrangement links TRBV18 to TRBJ2-2, with TRBD2 as a possible D gene (6 bases). The CDR3 loop spans 16 amino acids. V lost 3 bases, J lost 0 bases, and 11 bases lay in between. CDR1 is KGHSH and CDR2 is LQKENI in the germline V gene.

This rearrangement joins TRBV6-1 to TRBJ2-6; no definite D call. Deletions cut 2 bases from V and 2 bases from J, with 13 bases between. This CDR3 region has 17 residues. The germline V gene encodes CDR1 MNHNS and CDR2 SASEGT. The CDR3 here is CASSEFPQVAGANVLTF. The CDR3 bases are TGTGCCAGCAGTGAATTTCCGCAGGTAGCTGGGGCCAACGTCCTGACTTTC.